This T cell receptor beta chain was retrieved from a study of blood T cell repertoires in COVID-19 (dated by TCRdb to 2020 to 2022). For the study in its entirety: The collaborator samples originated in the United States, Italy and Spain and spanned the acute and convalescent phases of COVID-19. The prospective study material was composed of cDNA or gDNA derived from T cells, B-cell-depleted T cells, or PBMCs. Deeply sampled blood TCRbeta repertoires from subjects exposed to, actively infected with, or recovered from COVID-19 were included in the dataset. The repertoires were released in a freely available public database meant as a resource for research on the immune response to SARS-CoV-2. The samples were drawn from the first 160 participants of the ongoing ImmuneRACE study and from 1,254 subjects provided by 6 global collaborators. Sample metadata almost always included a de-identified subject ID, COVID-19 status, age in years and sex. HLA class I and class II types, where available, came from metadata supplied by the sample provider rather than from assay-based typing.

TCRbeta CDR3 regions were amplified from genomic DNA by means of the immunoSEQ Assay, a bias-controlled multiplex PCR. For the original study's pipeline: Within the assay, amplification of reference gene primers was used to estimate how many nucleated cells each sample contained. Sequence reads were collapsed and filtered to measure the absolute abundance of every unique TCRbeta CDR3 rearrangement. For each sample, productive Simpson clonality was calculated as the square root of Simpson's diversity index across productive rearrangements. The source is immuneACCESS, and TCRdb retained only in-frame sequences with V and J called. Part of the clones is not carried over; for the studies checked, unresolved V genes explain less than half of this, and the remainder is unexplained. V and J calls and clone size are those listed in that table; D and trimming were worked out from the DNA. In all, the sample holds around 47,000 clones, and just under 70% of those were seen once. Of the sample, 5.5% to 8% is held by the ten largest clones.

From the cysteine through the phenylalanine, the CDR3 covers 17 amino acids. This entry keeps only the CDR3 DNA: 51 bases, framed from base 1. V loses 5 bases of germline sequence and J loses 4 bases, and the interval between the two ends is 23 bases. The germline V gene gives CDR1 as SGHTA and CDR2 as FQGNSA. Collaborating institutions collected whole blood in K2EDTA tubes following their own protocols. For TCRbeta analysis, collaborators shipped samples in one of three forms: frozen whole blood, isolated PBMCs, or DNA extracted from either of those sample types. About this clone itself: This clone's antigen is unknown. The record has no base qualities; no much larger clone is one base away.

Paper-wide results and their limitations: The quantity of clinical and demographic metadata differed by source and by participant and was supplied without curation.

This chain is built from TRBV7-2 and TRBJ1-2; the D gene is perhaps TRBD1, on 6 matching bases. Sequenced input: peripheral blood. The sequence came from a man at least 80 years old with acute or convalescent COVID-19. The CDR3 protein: CASSQAFVRGAGYGYTF. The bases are TGTGCCAGCAGCCAAGCGTTTGTCAGGGGCGCTGGCTATGGCTACACCTTC.